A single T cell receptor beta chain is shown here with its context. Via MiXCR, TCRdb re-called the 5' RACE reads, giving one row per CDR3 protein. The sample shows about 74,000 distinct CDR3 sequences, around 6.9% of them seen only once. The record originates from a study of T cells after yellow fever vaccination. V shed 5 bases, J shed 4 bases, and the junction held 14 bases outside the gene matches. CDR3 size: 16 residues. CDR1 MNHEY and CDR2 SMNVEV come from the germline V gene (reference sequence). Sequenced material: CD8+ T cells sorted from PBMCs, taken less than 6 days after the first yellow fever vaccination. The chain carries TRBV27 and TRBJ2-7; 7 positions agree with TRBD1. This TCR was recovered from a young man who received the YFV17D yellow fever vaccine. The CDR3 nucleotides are TGTGCCAGCAGTGCAATGACAGGGAAATCGAGATACGAGCAGTACTTC. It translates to CASSAMTGKSRYEQYF.